This entry lists 22 T cell receptor beta chains sequenced from one sample in a study of vaccination and CD4 T cells after COVID-19. The Oncomine TCR Beta short-read assay generated sequence data from the DNA of cultured CD4+ T cells. TCRdb processed the PCR reads anew with MiXCR; each CDR3 protein has one entry. This table holds approximately 12,000 distinct CDR3 sequences, about 31% found once. Treatment reported: 10-day PBMC culture with coronavirus spike peptide pools or control peptides (ViraFEST assay). No antigens are known for them. The sequences come from CD4+ T cells from blood, cultured in vitro, collected after SARS-CoV-2 vaccination. The receptor set was obtained from a human donor who had recovered from COVID-19.

There are a few counts of this clonotype. This chain links TRBV10-3 with TRBJ2-5, with D possibly matching TRBD2 (7 bases). CDR1 is ENHRY and CDR2 is SYGVKD in the germline V gene. This CDR3 contains 17 residues. V was cut by 3 bases and J by 4 bases, with 21 bases left in between. The CDR3 loop is CAISDPYRGERGETQYF. The CDR3 DNA reads as TGTGCCATCAGTGACCCCTATAGGGGGGAGCGGGGAGAGACCCAGTACTTC.

This chain connects TRBV5-3 to TRBJ2-7, with TRBD2 as a possible D gene (5 bases). TRBV5-3 is an ORF, and what it does is uncertain. Deletions cut 2 bases from V and 11 bases from J, with 29 bases between. CDR3 length equals 17 residues. CDR3 sequence reads: CARSLFGRRGGNTNEYF. As DNA, the CDR3 is TGTGCCAGAAGCTTATTCGGTCGTAGAGGAGGCAATACGAACGAGTACTTC.

This clonotype was recorded a few times. The chain joins TRBV28 to TRBJ1-5, with D unresolved. Germline assignment: CDR1 MDHEN and CDR2 SYDVKM. There are 12 residues in the CDR3. The CDR3 DNA reads as TGTGTCACGGGGTCTCTCAATCAGCCCCAGCATTTT. Amino acid sequence: CVTGSLNQPQHF.

The sample holds a few counts of this clonotype. This chain connects TRBV11-2 to TRBJ2-1; D is tentatively TRBD1 or TRBD2 (5 bases each). Trimming stripped 5 bases from V and 4 bases from J, with 15 bases between. This CDR3 has 15 residues. Germline CDR1 reads SGHAT; CDR2 reads FQNNGV. The CDR3 DNA reads TGTGCCAGCAGCCCCATTGAGGGGTGGTACAATGAGCAGTTCTTC. Translation: CASSPIEGWYNEQFF.

The rearrangement joins TRBV7-9 to TRBJ2-1, with a tentative D call TRBD1 (5 bases). The ends were cut back, 5 bases at V and 0 bases at J, with 14 bases in the middle. The CDR3 sequence is 16 residues long. The germline V gene has CDR1 SEHNR and CDR2 FQNEAQ (reference sequence). CDR3 amino acids: CASSGASVSSYNEQFF. The CDR3 region has the DNA TGTGCCAGCAGCGGGGCCTCGGTAAGCTCCTACAATGAGCAGTTCTTC.

The chain recombines TRBV7-9 with TRBJ2-3; no firm D call. CDR1 is SEHNR and CDR2 is FQNEAQ in the germline V gene (reference sequence). Trimming took off 1 base at V and 2 bases at J, with 7 bases between the two ends. This CDR3 has 14 residues. The CDR3 DNA sequence: TGTGCCAGCAGCTTAGTTCTCACCACAGATACGCAGTATTTT. This sequence encodes CASSLVLTTDTQYF.

The genes are TRBV11-2 and TRBJ1-2, with 8 bases matching TRBD1. The CDR3 length is 16 residues. Germline values: CDR1 SGHAT, CDR2 FQNNGV. J was trimmed by 2 bases and V by 6 bases; bases with no gene match: 11. The CDR3 loop reads CASRRAGGQANYGYTF. CDR3 coding DNA: TGTGCCAGCAGACGGGCGGGGGGACAGGCGAACTATGGCTACACCTTC. The full variable domain, completed using reference TRBV11-2 and TRBJ1-2, is EAGVAQSPRYKIIEKRQSVAFWCNPISGHATLYWYQQILGQGPKLLIQFQNNGVVDDSQLPKDRFSAERLKGVDSTLKIQPAKLEDSAVYLCASRRAGGQANYGYTFGSGTRLTVV.

CDR3 coding DNA: TGTGCCAGCAGCCAACTTGGACAGAAGGACTACGAGCAGTACTTC. This codes for CASSQLGQKDYEQYF. The V and J genes are TRBV5-4 and TRBJ2-7; a weak D match, TRBD1 (6 bases). Trimming stripped 4 bases from V and 3 bases from J, with 17 bases between. There are 15 residues in the CDR3. Germline V gene data show CDR1 as SGHNT and CDR2 as YYREEE (reference sequence). The full variable domain, rest sourced from reference TRBV5-4 and TRBJ2-7, is ETGVTQSPTHLIKTRGQQVTLRCSSQSGHNTVSWYQQALGQGPQFIFQYYREEENGRGNFPPRFSGLQFPNYSSELNVNALELDDSALYLCASSQLGQKDYEQYFGPGTRLTVT.

V gene TRBV7-2 combines with J gene TRBJ2-2; 8 nucleotides match TRBD1. V dropped 0 bases and J dropped 5; count of bases not matched to a gene: 11. The V gene's germline CDR1 is SGHTA and CDR2 FQGNSA. The length of the CDR3 is 18 residues. The CDR3 is CASSLAPYPQGATGELFF. CDR3 in DNA: TGTGCCAGCAGCTTAGCCCCATACCCCCAGGGGGCGACCGGGGAGCTGTTTTTT.

The J gene is TRBJ2-7, the V gene TRBV1; TRBD2, the table's D call, was not compared with the DNA. TRBV1 is listed as a pseudogene. This CDR3 comprises 18 residues. The CDR3 protein is CTSSQVLPLAGEVYEQYF. The CDR3 coding sequence is TGCACCAGCAGCCAAGTTCTCCCCCTAGCGGGAGAAGTCTACGAGCAGTACTTC.

The chain is built from TRBV18 and TRBJ1-1, with D hard to call. This CDR3 is built from 12 residues. Trimming cost V 3 bases and J 8 bases, with 10 bases left between them. CDR1 KGHSH and CDR2 LQKENI come from the germline V gene. The CDR3, as DNA: TGTGCCAGCTCACCGGGAGCCGTGGAAGCTTTCTTT. It yields the protein CASSPGAVEAFF.

The J gene is TRBJ1-1, the V gene TRBV28, with D possibly being TRBD1 (5 bases). V shed 4 bases and J shed 2 bases, with 11 bases lying between them. Germline V gene data show CDR1 as MDHEN and CDR2 as SYDVKM. CDR3 length: 14 residues. CDR3 amino acids: CASSSAQENTEAFF. The DNA of the CDR3 is TGTGCCAGCAGTTCAGCACAGGAAAACACTGAAGCTTTCTTT.

This chain joins TRBV5-1 and TRBJ2-5, with 10 bases identical to TRBD2. CDR3 length: 15 residues. With 0 bases clipped from V and 5 bases from J, the junction kept 4 bases outside the gene matches. Per germline, CDR1 SGHRS and CDR2 YFSETQ. CDR3 bases: TGCGCCAGCAGCTTGGTTCTAGCGGGAGATGAGACCCAGTACTTC. Its protein product is CASSLVLAGDETQYF. The full variable domain, its missing parts supplied by reference TRBV5-1 and TRBJ2-5, is KAGVTQTPRYLIKTRGQQVTLSCSPISGHRSVSWYQQTPGQGLQFLFEYFSETQRNKGNFPGRFSGRQFSNSRSEMNVSTLELGDSALYLCASSLVLAGDETQYFGPGTRLLVL.

The rearrangement uses TRBV6-1 and TRBJ2-4, with D tentatively TRBD2 (6 bases). Germline CDR1 is MNHNS and CDR2 is SASEGT. The CDR3 loop spans 15 amino acids. V was shortened by 6 bases and J by 8 bases, with 20 bases between the two germline ends. The CDR3 DNA follows: TGTGCCAGCAGGCGGGCCCAGTCGGGGGTGTACATTCAGTACTTC. Protein product: CASRRAQSGVYIQYF.

This clonotype is medium-sized. This chain links TRBV20-1 with TRBJ2-7; the D is unclear. Germline V gives CDR1 DFQATT, CDR2 SNEGSKA (reference sequence). The CDR3 sequence is 12 residues long. The germline V and J ends were trimmed by 0 bases and 2 bases, with 5 bases remaining between them. CDR3 protein: CSAREGTYEQYF. As DNA, the CDR3 is TGCAGTGCTAGAGAGGGAACCTACGAGCAGTACTTC.

This chain links TRBV5-4 with TRBJ1-1; D remains unclear. This CDR3 is 14 amino acids long. CDR1 is SGHNT and CDR2 is YYREEE in the germline V gene (reference sequence). Trimming stripped 7 bases from V and 4 bases from J, with 17 bases between. In DNA form, the CDR3 reads TGTGCCAGCCGTATCGCGGGTACGGCCACTGAAGCTTTCTTT. It codes for CASRIAGTATEAFF. The variable domain in full, with the rest retrieved from reference TRBV5-4 and TRBJ1-1, is ETGVTQSPTHLIKTRGQQVTLRCSSQSGHNTVSWYQQALGQGPQFIFQYYREEENGRGNFPPRFSGLQFPNYSSELNVNALELDDSALYLCASRIAGTATEAFFGQGTRLTVV.

This clonotype was seen a handful of times. CDR3 sequence reads: CASSLDGYNEQFF. The CDR3, as DNA: TGTGCCAGCAGCTTAGATGGGTACAATGAGCAGTTCTTC. The gene calls are TRBV11-3 and TRBJ2-1; D call uncertain. Germline-derived CDR1 and CDR2 are SGHNT and YENEEA. The CDR3 totals 13 residues. Trimming cost V 0 bases and J 4 bases, with 4 bases left between them.

The gene calls are TRBV15 and TRBJ2-1; 11 nucleotides line up with TRBD2. CDR1 is LNHNV and CDR2 is YYDKDF in the germline V gene (reference sequence). This CDR3 comprises 17 residues. The J segment lost 6 bases and the V segment lost 0 bases, leaving 7 bases of the junction unmatched. The CDR3 nucleotides read TGTGCCACCAGCAGAGATCTACTAGCGGGAGTCGGCAATGAGCAGTTCTTC. It codes for CATSRDLLAGVGNEQFF.

This clonotype was counted between two and nine times. The chain couples TRBV20-1 to TRBJ2-1; 7 nucleotides line up with TRBD2. V lost 7 bases, J lost 6 bases, and 6 bases stayed unmatched. The germline V gene has CDR1 DFQATT and CDR2 SNEGSKA (reference sequence). The CDR3 has 12 residues. The CDR3 reads CSGAGTTNEQFF. CDR3 sequence (DNA): TGCAGTGGGGCAGGGACTACCAATGAGCAGTTCTTC.

A few counts support this clonotype. The chain joins TRBV19 to TRBJ2-5, with 8 positions matching TRBD1. Germline CDR1 is LNHDA and CDR2 is SQIVND (reference sequence). This CDR3 comprises 13 residues. V gave up 10 bases and J gave up 3 bases; unmatched junction bases: 7. The CDR3 region is CATGQGDKETQYF. The CDR3 DNA follows: TGTGCCACCGGACAGGGCGACAAAGAGACCCAGTACTTC.

V usage is TRBV11-2 and J usage is TRBJ2-5; 10 bases agree with TRBD2. The CDR3 covers 15 residues. The V gene end was trimmed by 7 bases and the J gene end by 4 bases; junction bases not matched to a gene: 9. Germline CDR1 is SGHAT and CDR2 is FQNNGV. The CDR3 loop reads CASIVSGRIGETQYF. The CDR3 coding sequence is TGTGCCAGCATTGTTAGCGGGAGGATTGGAGAGACCCAGTACTTC.

This clonotype was observed a few times. The chain carries TRBV6-1 and TRBJ2-7, with no clear D. With 1 base removed from V and 11 bases from J, the gap between germline ends came to 9 bases. The CDR3 is made up of 11 amino acids. Germline assignment: CDR1 MNHNS and CDR2 SASEGT. CDR3 nucleotide sequence: TGTGCCAGCAGTGAAGGTGGGGTGGAGTACTTC. As protein: CASSEGGVEYF.